This entry lists 25 T cell receptor beta chains sequenced from one sample in a study of T cell responses to AZD1222 COVID-19 vaccine. Libraries were prepared by immunoSEQ multiplex PCR; TCRdb keeps only in-frame clonotypes and omits some of them. Here the sample spans 150,000 to 200,000 clones, approximately 90% being singletons. The sample was peripheral blood, taken 28 days after the second AZD1222 dose. Receptor source: an adult who received the AZD1222 COVID-19 vaccine.

The CDR3 DNA follows: TGTGCCAGCAGCCAAGAACAAGAGCCCTGGTTGAACAAAGCTTTCTTT. Its translation: CASSQEQEPWLNKAFF. V gene TRBV4-2 combines with J gene TRBJ1-1; D uncertain. The germline CDR1 and CDR2 sequences are LGHNA and YNFKEQ. CDR3 size: 16 residues. V lost 0 bases to trimming and J lost 9 bases, with 20 bases between them.

The chain couples TRBV10-3 to TRBJ2-5; possible D gene TRBD2, 6 bases. Germline assignment: CDR1 ENHRY and CDR2 SYGVKD. This CDR3 comprises 12 residues. Trimming left V 10 bases short and J 2 bases short, with 11 bases between. CDR3 bases: TGTGCCAGCGGGACGGAACAAGAGACCCAGTACTTC. Amino acid sequence: CASGTEQETQYF.

The chain couples TRBV7-2 to TRBJ1-1, with a weak D call TRBD1 (6 bases). The CDR3 runs to 19 residues. The ends were cut back, 1 base at V and 1 base at J, with 22 bases in the middle. CDR1 is SGHTA and CDR2 is FQGNSA in the germline V gene. CDR3 sequence (DNA): TGTGCCAGCAGCTTAGGCGGGCGGGGGCCTGAACGACAGAACACTGAAGCTTTCTTT. This encodes CASSLGGRGPERQNTEAFF.

The rearrangement links TRBV5-6 to TRBJ1-6; tentative D call: TRBD1 (6 bases). V dropped 5 bases and J dropped 0 bases, with 12 bases sitting between them. Per germline, CDR1 SGHDT and CDR2 YYEEEE. The CDR3 covers 16 residues. CDR3 DNA sequence: TGTGCCAGCAGGCAGGGGTTAAGCTCCTATAATTCACCCCTCCACTTT. This gives the protein CASRQGLSSYNSPLHF.

This clone occurred once. The chain combines TRBV5-6 with TRBJ1-2; D unresolved. Between the trimmed V and J ends, which lost 0 bases and 7 bases, there was a span of 10 bases. CDR1 is SGHDT, CDR2 YYEEEE, per germline. The CDR3 sequence is 13 residues long. The CDR3 nucleotides read TGTGCCAGCAGCTTGGGGAAAGGCAGTGGCTACACCTTC. The encoded protein is CASSLGKGSGYTF.

The V and J genes are TRBV2 and TRBJ2-7, with no clear D. Per the germline V gene, CDR1 is SNHLY and CDR2 is FYNNEI. This CDR3 has 14 residues. V was pared by 3 bases and J by 0 bases, with 9 bases between. The CDR3 bases are TGTGCCAGCAGTGAGGAAATGGACTCCTACGAGCAGTACTTC. Its protein is CASSEEMDSYEQYF.

This clone was seen once. The chain carries TRBV6-2 or TRBV6-3 and TRBJ1-5; no reliable D call. V was pared by 1 base and J by 7 bases, with 8 bases between. The CDR3 consists of 13 residues. The germline CDR1 and CDR2 sequences are MNHEY and SVGEGT. CDR3 residues: CASSYLEVQPQHF. The CDR3, as DNA: TGTGCCAGCAGTTACTTGGAGGTCCAGCCCCAGCATTTT.

This clone has a single count. This rearrangement joins TRBV12-5 to TRBJ1-5; D gene unclear. This CDR3 region has 17 residues. V shed 0 bases and J shed 2 bases, with 14 bases lying between them. Germline V lookup: CDR1 LGHNT, CDR2 FRNRAP. The CDR3 region is CASGLVLGGSGNQPQHF. As DNA, the CDR3 is TGTGCTAGTGGTTTGGTCCTGGGAGGCAGCGGCAATCAGCCCCAGCATTTT.

The chain links TRBV19 to TRBJ1-5; 9 positions match TRBD1. CDR3 length: 14 residues. Germline V gene lookup returns CDR1 LNHDA and CDR2 SQIVND (reference sequence). V gave up 10 bases and J gave up 3 bases; unmatched junction bases: 7. DNA of the CDR3: TGTGCCACTACCGGGACAGGGATCAATCAGCCCCAGCATTTT. Translation: CATTGTGINQPQHF.

The chain combines TRBV29-1 with TRBJ1-2; tentatively, D is TRBD1 (5 bases). The ends were cut back, 6 bases at V and 6 bases at J, with 17 bases in the middle. The CDR3 has 13 amino acids. Germline CDR1 and CDR2: SQVTM and ANQGSEA. Written as DNA, the CDR3 is TGCAGCGTACTCGTTGAGGGGCAACATGGCTACACCTTC. This codes for CSVLVEGQHGYTF.

Only one count was recorded for this clone. The chain carries TRBV7-8 and TRBJ1-2; D not resolved. The germline V gene encodes CDR1 SGHVS and CDR2 FQNEAQ. CDR3 length equals 13 residues. V lost 1 base, J lost 6 bases, and 9 bases lay in between. The CDR3 DNA reads TGTGCCAGCAGCTTAGGATCCCCTGATGGCTACACCTTC. This encodes CASSLGSPDGYTF. Filled out from reference TRBV7-8 and TRBJ1-2, the complete variable domain reads GAGVSQSPRYKVAKRGQDVALRCDPISGHVSLFWYQQALGQGPEFLTYFQNEAQLDKSGLPSDRFFAERPEGSVSTLKIQRTQQEDSAVYLCASSLGSPDGYTFGSGTRLTVV.

CDR3 residues: CSATQQGAVLAAFF. DNA of the CDR3: TGCAGCGCGACTCAACAGGGGGCCGTACTGGCCGCTTTCTTT. V usage is TRBV29-1 and J usage is TRBJ1-1, with 9 nucleotides matching TRBD1. The germline gives CDR1 SQVTM, CDR2 ANQGSEA. Trimming at V came to 7 bases and at J to 11 bases, leaving 17 bases not matched to a gene. This CDR3 has 14 residues.

V gene TRBV25-1 combines with J gene TRBJ2-7, with TRBD1 identical over 8 bases. This CDR3 has 14 residues. V shed 5 bases, J shed 2 bases, and the junction held 5 bases outside the gene matches. CDR1 MGHDK and CDR2 SYGVNS come from the germline V gene. The DNA for the CDR3 is TGTGCCAGCAGTCCTGGACAGGGAACCTACGAGCAGTACTTC. Translating it yields CASSPGQGTYEQYF.

The rearrangement links TRBV5-1 to TRBJ1-4; TRBD1 matches at 7 bases. This CDR3 comprises 15 residues. V dropped 3 bases and J dropped 6; count of bases not matched to a gene: 8. Germline-derived CDR1 and CDR2 are SGHRS and YFSETQ. In DNA form, the CDR3 reads TGCGCCAGCAGCTGGTACGCCGGGACAGATGAAAAACTGTTTTTT. Translating gives CASSWYAGTDEKLFF.

V is TRBV5-6 and J is TRBJ2-2; TRBD2 aligns across 9 bases. J gave up 4 bases and V 6 bases, and 7 bases lay outside the gene matches. CDR1 and CDR2 (germline): SGHDT, YYEEEE. This CDR3 region has 15 residues. CDR3 nucleotides: TGTGCCAGCACCTCGGGCGGGGGGGGCACCGGGGAGCTGTTTTTT. Its protein product is CASTSGGGGTGELFF.

The chain recombines TRBV19 with TRBJ1-3; no clear D. Germline CDR1 LNHDA, CDR2 SQIVND (reference sequence). Trimming took off 3 bases at V and 3 bases at J, with 3 bases between the two ends. The CDR3 length is 12 residues. CDR3 in DNA: TGTGCCAGTAGTATCGGTGGAAACACCATATATTTT. It specifies CASSIGGNTIYF.

The CDR3 loop reads CASSRLTGDYGYTF. CDR3 sequence (DNA): TGTGCCAGCAGCCGATTGACAGGAGACTATGGCTACACCTTC. The chain recombines TRBV7-9 with TRBJ1-2, with D perhaps TRBD1 (6 bases). The CDR3 has 14 residues. Germline-derived CDR1 and CDR2 are SEHNR and FQNEAQ (reference sequence). V was cut by 5 bases and J by 3 bases, with 13 bases left in between. The full variable domain, completed using reference TRBV7-9 and TRBJ1-2, is DTGVSQNPRHKITKRGQNVTFRCDPISEHNRLYWYRQTLGQGPEFLTYFQNEAQLEKSRLLSDRFSAERPKGSFSTLEIQRTEQGDSAMYLCASSRLTGDYGYTFGSGTRLTVV.

V is TRBV3-1 (or the pseudogene TRBV3-2) and J is TRBJ1-1; D ambiguous. Trimming stripped 0 bases from V and 3 bases from J, with 14 bases between. From germline, CDR1 is LGHDT and CDR2 YNNKEL (reference sequence). This CDR3 region has 16 residues. The CDR3 bases are TGTGCCAGCAGCCAAGACGGGCCCGGGAGGCACACTGAAGCTTTCTTT. Protein sequence: CASSQDGPGRHTEAFF.

The gene calls are TRBV9 and TRBJ1-2; D is ambiguous. The ends were cut back, 4 bases at V and 4 bases at J, with 14 bases in the middle. Germline CDR1 SGDLS, CDR2 YYNGEE. The CDR3 has 14 amino acids. CDR3 sequence reads: CASSPFDNPYGYTF. As DNA, the CDR3 is TGTGCCAGCAGCCCATTCGACAACCCCTATGGCTACACCTTC.

V and J are TRBV15 and TRBJ2-1; 8 positions match TRBD1. V shed 3 bases and J 7 bases; nucleotides not matched to a gene: 11. Germline V gives CDR1 LNHNV, CDR2 YYDKDF (reference sequence). CDR3 length: 16 residues. CDR3 in amino acids: CATSRASDRVGNEQFF. CDR3 coding DNA: TGTGCCACCAGCAGGGCCTCGGACAGGGTGGGAAATGAGCAGTTCTTC.

In this sample, this clone turned up a few times. As DNA, the CDR3 is TGTGCCAGCAGTGAAGGTTCGGGACAGGGGAGAAGGTTAAGGCCCCTCCACTTT. Amino acids: CASSEGSGQGRRLRPLHF. J is TRBJ1-6 and V is TRBV6-1; 10 bases align to TRBD1. The CDR3 totals 18 residues. Germline V CDR1 and CDR2: MNHNS, SASEGT. V was clipped by 1 base and J by 13 bases; unmatched bases: 16.

This sequence joins TRBV11-2 and TRBJ2-1; 12 bases line up with TRBD2. V gave up 5 bases and J gave up 7 bases; unmatched junction bases: 9. Germline CDR1 reads SGHAT; CDR2 reads FQNNGV. This CDR3 spans 16 amino acids. CDR3 nucleotides: TGTGCCAGCAGCCAGCTAGCGGGGGGGCAAGTAAATGAGCAGTTCTTC. Its translation: CASSQLAGGQVNEQFF.

The V gene is TRBV11-2, the J gene TRBJ1-2; the match to TRBD1 covers 8 bases. V shed 5 bases and J 7 bases; nucleotides not matched to a gene: 9. This CDR3 has 14 amino acids. Germline lookup yields CDR1 SGHAT and CDR2 FQNNGV. For the CDR3, the DNA is TGTGCCAGCAGCCCAGGTGCAGGGGGCGGTGGCTACACCTTC. Protein product: CASSPGAGGGGYTF.

The gene calls are TRBV4-1 and TRBJ2-1, with D perhaps given as TRBD1 or TRBD2 (6 bases each). The length of the CDR3 is 16 residues. V was clipped by 1 base and J by 4 bases, with 14 bases between them. Germline CDR1 reads MGHRA; CDR2 reads YSYEKL. The CDR3 nucleotides read TGCGCCAGCAGCCAAGTTGAGGGGGGAGTTTACAATGAGCAGTTCTTC. This codes for CASSQVEGGVYNEQFF.

This clone came up once. The chain combines TRBV5-3 with TRBJ1-2; D unresolved. TRBV5-3 is placed among ORFs of uncertain function. This CDR3 spans 14 amino acids. Here the CDR3 reads CAWKPGRRDYGYTF. The CDR3, as DNA: TGTGCTTGGAAGCCGGGCCGTAGGGACTATGGCTACACCTTC.